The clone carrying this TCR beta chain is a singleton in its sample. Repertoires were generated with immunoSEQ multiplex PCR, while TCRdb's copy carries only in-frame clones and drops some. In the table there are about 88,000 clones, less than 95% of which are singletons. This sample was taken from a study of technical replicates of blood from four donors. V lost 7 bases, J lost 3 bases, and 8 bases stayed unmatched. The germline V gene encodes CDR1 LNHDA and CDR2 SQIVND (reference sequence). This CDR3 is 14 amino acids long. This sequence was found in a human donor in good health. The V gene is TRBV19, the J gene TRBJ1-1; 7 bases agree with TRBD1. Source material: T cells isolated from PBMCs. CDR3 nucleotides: TGTGCCAGTAAATATTTCACAGGGGACACTGAAGCTTTCTTT. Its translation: CASKYFTGDTEAFF.